One sample yielded the 7 T cell receptor beta chains listed below, sequenced in a study of CD8 T cells in ankylosing spondylitis (dated by TCRdb to about 2017). To prepare the library, 5' RACE was applied. Sequenced using an Illumina HiSeq 2500. TCRdb took the public reads, trimmed them with fastp at Q25, ran MiXCR for clone calling and kept in-frame beta chains. Rows are unified per CDR3 protein, each entry keeping the most common DNA and genes. For this sample the table gives 240,000 or so distinct CDR3 sequences, of which about 10% were detected only once. The ten largest clones capture 6% to 7.5% of the sample. The sample was blood, either unsorted or a sorted T cell fraction (not recorded which). These receptors were obtained from a male donor with ankylosing spondylitis or in good health (not recorded which).

There are a few counts of this clonotype. The gene calls are TRBV12-3 or TRBV12-4 and TRBJ1-6; D remains unclear. V was shortened by 1 base and J by 7 bases, with 8 bases between the two germline ends. This CDR3 is built from 14 residues. CDR3 DNA: TGTGCCAGCAGTTTAGATGGAGTGAATTCACCCCTCCACTTT. Translating gives CASSLDGVNSPLHF.

This clonotype was observed many times. The V call is TRBV7-6, the J call TRBJ2-7; 9 nucleotides agree with TRBD1. V lost 4 bases, J lost 5 bases, and 6 bases stayed unmatched. The CDR3 contains 14 residues. CDR1 SGHVS and CDR2 FNYEAQ come from the germline V gene. CDR3 amino acids: CASSSGTGTNEQYF. In DNA form, the CDR3 reads TGTGCCAGCAGCTCCGGGACAGGGACTAACGAGCAGTACTTC.

This clonotype was recorded at least ten times. The chain joins TRBV5-1 to TRBJ1-4; 7 bases line up with TRBD1. Germline V gives CDR1 SGHRS, CDR2 YFSETQ. After removal of 2 bases from V and 5 bases from J, the junction contained 3 bases not matched to a gene. CDR3 length equals 14 residues. The CDR3 nucleotides read TGCGCCAGCAGCTTTGAGACAGGGAATGAAAAACTGTTTTTT. The encoded protein is CASSFETGNEKLFF. Variable domain in full (rest from reference TRBV5-1 and TRBJ1-4): KAGVTQTPRYLIKTRGQQVTLSCSPISGHRSVSWYQQTPGQGLQFLFEYFSETQRNKGNFPGRFSGRQFSNSRSEMNVSTLELGDSALYLCASSFETGNEKLFFGSGTQLSVL.

This clonotype was observed many times. The V gene is TRBV27, the J gene TRBJ2-5; D is unresolved. The CDR3 has 14 residues. CDR1 and CDR2 from the germline V gene are MNHEY and SMNVEV (reference sequence). Trimming stripped 6 bases from V and 1 base from J, with 12 bases between. CDR3 residues: CASRAAVSQETQYF. CDR3 in DNA: TGTGCCAGCAGGGCAGCCGTATCCCAAGAGACCCAGTACTTC.

This clonotype appeared many times. The chain links TRBV20-1 to TRBJ2-3; a possible D gene is TRBD1 (5 bases). Germline CDR1 is DFQATT and CDR2 is SNEGSKA (reference sequence). Trimming took 4 bases from V and 2 from J, leaving 13 bases between them. The CDR3 length is 14 residues. In DNA, the CDR3 is TGCAGTGCTAAAGACAGAGGACACACAGATACGCAGTATTTT. Protein sequence: CSAKDRGHTDTQYF.

This clonotype was picked up many times. The chain links TRBV5-5 to TRBJ2-2, with 10 bases identical to TRBD2. In germline, CDR1 is SGHKS, CDR2 YYEKEE (reference sequence). J was trimmed by 4 bases and V by 4 bases; bases with no gene match: 4. The CDR3 is 15 amino acids. The CDR3 sequence is CASSPSGRSTGELFF. CDR3 DNA: TGTGCCAGCAGCCCTAGCGGGAGATCCACCGGGGAGCTGTTTTTT.

V is TRBV11-2 and J is TRBJ2-3, with TRBD2 matching 8 bases. With 5 bases clipped from V and 8 bases from J, the junction kept 21 bases outside the gene matches. The CDR3 totals 18 residues. CDR1 and CDR2 (germline): SGHAT, FQNNGV. The CDR3 reads CASSPRGIAGSSGGTQYF. In DNA form, the CDR3 reads TGTGCCAGCAGCCCTAGGGGAATAGCGGGGAGTTCTGGGGGTACGCAGTATTTT.